This is a list of T cell receptor beta chains from one sample in a study of CD4 T cell repertoires in COVID-19. Some clones are missing from TCRdb's copy, which holds only in-frame ones; the method was immunoSEQ multiplex PCR. Among 8,000 or so clones, 84% were seen once, and the ten largest hold less than 2.5%. Material: effector memory CD4+ T cells from blood, obtained before the COVID-19 pandemic. Source of these receptors: a human donor who had COVID-19. CDR3s include the opening cysteine and the closing phenylalanine or tryptophan. The order of the fields is clone size, D gene, J gene, V gene, CDR3 protein, CDR3 DNA. A D gene is named only where the DNA matches it firmly. Clone size is given for some rows only: seen once, a few or many times, or a class if the clone is expanded.

-	-	TRBJ2-5	TRBV29-1	CSVAWGLYQETQYF	TGCAGCGTTGCATGGGGGCTGTACCAAGAGACCCAGTACTTC
-	-	TRBJ1-3	TRBV7-9	CATRDSGNTIYF	TGTGCCACCCGGGACTCTGGAAACACCATATATTTT
-	-	TRBJ1-1	TRBV9	CASSPRGGSAEAFF	TGTGCCAGCAGCCCCAGGGGTGGAAGCGCTGAAGCTTTCTTT
once	TRBD2	TRBJ2-6	TRBV2	CASSETGGAGANVLTF	TGTGCCAGCAGTGAAACGGGAGGAGCCGGGGCCAACGTCCTGACTTTC
-	-	TRBJ1-2	TRBV6-5	CASSGPETFNYGYTF	TGTGCCAGCAGTGGCCCAGAAACCTTTAACTATGGCTACACCTTC
-	-	TRBJ2-3	TRBV28	CASSRPTTSTDTQYF	TGTGCCAGCAGCCGGCCGACTACTAGCACAGATACGCAGTATTTT
-	-	TRBJ2-1	TRBV15	CATSGTGWLAGAPSSYNEQFF	TGTGCCACCAGTGGGACAGGGTGGCTAGCGGGAGCCCCGAGCTCCTACAATGAGCAGTTCTTC
-	-	TRBJ1-1	TRBV19	CASSMRENSEAFF	TGTGCCAGTAGTATGCGGGAGAACAGTGAAGCTTTCTTT
-	-	TRBJ2-1	TRBV10-3	CATGRTEASYNEQFF	TGTGCCACTGGACGGACGGAGGCTTCCTACAATGAGCAGTTCTTC
-	-	TRBJ1-5	TRBV7-2	CASSRGEGHQPQHF	TGTGCCAGCAGCCGGGGGGAGGGTCATCAGCCCCAGCATTTT
-	TRBD2	TRBJ2-2	TRBV19	CASIWEGGTGELFF	TGTGCCAGTATTTGGGAGGGAGGAACCGGGGAGCTGTTTTTT
-	TRBD1	TRBJ1-1	TRBV27	CASSLSGQGSTEAFF	TGTGCCAGCAGTTTATCGGGACAGGGCAGCACTGAAGCTTTCTTT
-	TRBD1	TRBJ2-1	TRBV5-1	CASSAGQGSYNEQFF	TGCGCCAGCAGCGCGGGACAGGGCTCCTACAATGAGCAGTTCTTC
-	TRBD2	TRBJ2-7	TRBV10-3	CAISGTSGSENEQYF	TGTGCCATCAGTGGGACTAGCGGGAGTGAGAACGAGCAGTACTTC
-	TRBD1	TRBJ1-4	TRBV18	CASSPGVQGAFEKLFF	TGTGCCAGCTCACCAGGCGTTCAGGGGGCGTTTGAAAAACTGTTTTTT
-	-	TRBJ2-5	TRBV5-1	CASSPDWSRETQYF	TGCGCCAGCAGCCCCGACTGGAGCAGAGAGACCCAGTACTTC
-	-	TRBJ1-5	TRBV7-2	CASSPWTNPSNQPQHF	TGTGCCAGCAGCCCGTGGACAAATCCTAGCAATCAGCCCCAGCATTTT
-	-	TRBJ2-1	TRBV28	CASSPLGSGSSYNEQFF	TGTGCCAGCAGTCCCCTCGGGTCCGGCAGCTCCTACAATGAGCAGTTCTTC
-	-	TRBJ2-2	TRBV5-5	CASSLEGGAVTGELFF	TGTGCCAGCAGCTTGGAGGGCGGGGCGGTCACCGGGGAGCTGTTTTTT
-	-	TRBJ2-7	TRBV7-9	CASSLGGDPNGVYEQYF	TGTGCCAGCAGCTTAGGGGGAGACCCCAACGGGGTTTACGAGCAGTACTTC
-	TRBD1	TRBJ1-2	TRBV5-4	CASSSGQIGDYGYTF	TGTGCCAGCAGCTCGGGACAGATCGGGGACTATGGCTACACCTTC
few	-	TRBJ1-4	TRBV12-5	CARMRNSNEKLFF	TGTGCTAGGATGAGGAACTCTAATGAAAAACTGTTTTTT
-	-	TRBJ2-7	TRBV7-9	CASSLNRGSRTAPYEQYF	TGTGCCAGCAGCTTAAATAGAGGTAGCCGGACAGCGCCCTACGAGCAGTACTTC
-	-	TRBJ2-1	TRBV5-4	CASSPIADPYNEQFF	TGTGCCAGCAGCCCTATAGCGGATCCCTACAATGAGCAGTTCTTC
-	TRBD1	TRBJ2-1	TRBV2	CASKRQGAFDEQFF	TGTGCCAGCAAACGACAGGGGGCTTTCGATGAGCAGTTCTTC
once	TRBD2	TRBJ2-1	TRBV19	CASSIYSGSSHEQFF	TGTGCCAGTAGTATATATAGCGGGAGTTCCCATGAGCAGTTCTTC
-	-	TRBJ1-2	TRBV6-5	CASSYSGRTWGYTF	TGTGCCAGCAGTTACTCGGGGAGGACCTGGGGCTACACCTTC
-	-	TRBJ1-4	TRBV2	CASSVGAEDEKLFF	TGTGCCAGCAGTGTAGGGGCAGAGGATGAAAAACTGTTTTTT
-	TRBD1	TRBJ2-3	TRBV19	CASSQNRGEDTQYF	TGTGCCAGTAGTCAGAACAGGGGAGAAGATACGCAGTATTTT
-	TRBD2	TRBJ2-1	TRBV5-1	CASSFSAGVDNEQFF	TGCGCCAGCAGTTTTTCAGCGGGAGTAGACAATGAGCAGTTCTTC
-	TRBD2	TRBJ2-3	TRBV11-2	CASSYGGSGGDTQYF	TGTGCCAGCAGTTACGGGGGGTCTGGGGGAGATACGCAGTATTTT
-	TRBD2	TRBJ2-3	TRBV6-4	CASSELAGSSTDTQYF	TGTGCCAGCAGTGAACTAGCGGGTTCTAGCACAGATACGCAGTATTTT
-	TRBD1	TRBJ2-3	TRBV5-1	CASSPPGTAYTDTQYF	TGCGCCAGCAGCCCCCCTGGGACAGCTTACACAGATACGCAGTATTTT
-	TRBD2	TRBJ2-1	TRBV19	CASSIGTSGSSEQFF	TGTGCCAGTAGTATAGGGACTAGCGGGAGTTCTGAGCAGTTCTTC
-	TRBD1	TRBJ1-2	TRBV5-4	CASSLNFGQGAGGYTF	TGTGCCAGCAGCTTGAATTTCGGACAGGGGGCAGGCGGCTACACCTTC
-	-	TRBJ2-5	TRBV19	CASSQGRWETQYF	TGTGCCAGTAGCCAAGGGAGGTGGGAGACCCAGTACTTC
once	-	TRBJ1-1	TRBV28	CASSLAKEAFF	TGTGCCAGCAGTTTAGCTAAAGAAGCTTTCTTT
-	-	TRBJ2-7	TRBV10-2	CASRNGQGSQYEQYF	TGCGCCAGCAGGAATGGGCAGGGGTCACAATACGAGCAGTACTTC
-	TRBD1	TRBJ2-7	TRBV11-2	CASSSTGQGRLEQYF	TGTGCCAGCAGCTCTACCGGACAGGGTCGCCTCGAGCAGTACTTC
-	TRBD1	TRBJ2-3	TRBV12-5	CASGLVPQRDRETDTQYF	TGTGCTAGTGGTTTGGTACCACAAAGGGACAGGGAAACAGATACGCAGTATTTT
-	TRBD1	TRBJ1-2	TRBV10-3	CASRAQGFGYTF	TGTGCCAGTCGCGCACAGGGGTTTGGCTACACCTTC
-	TRBD1	TRBJ1-2	TRBV4-2	CASSQDRQGSALTYGYTF	TGTGCCAGCAGCCAAGATAGACAGGGTTCGGCTCTTACTTATGGCTACACCTTC
once	TRBD2	TRBJ2-5	TRBV5-1	CASSSRLAAQETQYF	TGCGCCAGCAGCTCAAGACTAGCGGCACAAGAGACCCAGTACTTC
-	-	TRBJ2-7	TRBV28	CASSLGGASYEQYF	TGTGCCAGCAGTTTGGGGGGAGCTTCCTACGAGCAGTACTTC
-	-	TRBJ2-3	TRBV11-2	CASSPRGGLGTDTQYF	TGTGCCAGCAGCCCCCGAGGAGGGCTGGGCACAGATACGCAGTATTTT
-	-	TRBJ1-5	TRBV2	CASTAGDGNQPQHF	TGTGCCAGCACAGCAGGGGATGGCAATCAGCCCCAGCATTTT
-	-	TRBJ1-2	TRBV27	CASSPQGGQYGYTF	TGTGCCAGCAGTCCCCAGGGCGGACAGTATGGCTACACCTTC
-	-	TRBJ1-1	TRBV19	CASSIRQDTEAFF	TGTGCCAGTAGTATCCGACAGGACACTGAAGCTTTCTTT
few	-	TRBJ1-3	TRBV16	CASTTNSGNTIYF	TGTGCCAGCACCACAAACTCTGGAAACACCATATATTTT
-	TRBD2	TRBJ2-5	TRBV28	CASSFALGQGGRQETQYF	TGTGCCAGCAGTTTCGCTTTAGGGCAGGGAGGGCGCCAAGAGACCCAGTACTTC